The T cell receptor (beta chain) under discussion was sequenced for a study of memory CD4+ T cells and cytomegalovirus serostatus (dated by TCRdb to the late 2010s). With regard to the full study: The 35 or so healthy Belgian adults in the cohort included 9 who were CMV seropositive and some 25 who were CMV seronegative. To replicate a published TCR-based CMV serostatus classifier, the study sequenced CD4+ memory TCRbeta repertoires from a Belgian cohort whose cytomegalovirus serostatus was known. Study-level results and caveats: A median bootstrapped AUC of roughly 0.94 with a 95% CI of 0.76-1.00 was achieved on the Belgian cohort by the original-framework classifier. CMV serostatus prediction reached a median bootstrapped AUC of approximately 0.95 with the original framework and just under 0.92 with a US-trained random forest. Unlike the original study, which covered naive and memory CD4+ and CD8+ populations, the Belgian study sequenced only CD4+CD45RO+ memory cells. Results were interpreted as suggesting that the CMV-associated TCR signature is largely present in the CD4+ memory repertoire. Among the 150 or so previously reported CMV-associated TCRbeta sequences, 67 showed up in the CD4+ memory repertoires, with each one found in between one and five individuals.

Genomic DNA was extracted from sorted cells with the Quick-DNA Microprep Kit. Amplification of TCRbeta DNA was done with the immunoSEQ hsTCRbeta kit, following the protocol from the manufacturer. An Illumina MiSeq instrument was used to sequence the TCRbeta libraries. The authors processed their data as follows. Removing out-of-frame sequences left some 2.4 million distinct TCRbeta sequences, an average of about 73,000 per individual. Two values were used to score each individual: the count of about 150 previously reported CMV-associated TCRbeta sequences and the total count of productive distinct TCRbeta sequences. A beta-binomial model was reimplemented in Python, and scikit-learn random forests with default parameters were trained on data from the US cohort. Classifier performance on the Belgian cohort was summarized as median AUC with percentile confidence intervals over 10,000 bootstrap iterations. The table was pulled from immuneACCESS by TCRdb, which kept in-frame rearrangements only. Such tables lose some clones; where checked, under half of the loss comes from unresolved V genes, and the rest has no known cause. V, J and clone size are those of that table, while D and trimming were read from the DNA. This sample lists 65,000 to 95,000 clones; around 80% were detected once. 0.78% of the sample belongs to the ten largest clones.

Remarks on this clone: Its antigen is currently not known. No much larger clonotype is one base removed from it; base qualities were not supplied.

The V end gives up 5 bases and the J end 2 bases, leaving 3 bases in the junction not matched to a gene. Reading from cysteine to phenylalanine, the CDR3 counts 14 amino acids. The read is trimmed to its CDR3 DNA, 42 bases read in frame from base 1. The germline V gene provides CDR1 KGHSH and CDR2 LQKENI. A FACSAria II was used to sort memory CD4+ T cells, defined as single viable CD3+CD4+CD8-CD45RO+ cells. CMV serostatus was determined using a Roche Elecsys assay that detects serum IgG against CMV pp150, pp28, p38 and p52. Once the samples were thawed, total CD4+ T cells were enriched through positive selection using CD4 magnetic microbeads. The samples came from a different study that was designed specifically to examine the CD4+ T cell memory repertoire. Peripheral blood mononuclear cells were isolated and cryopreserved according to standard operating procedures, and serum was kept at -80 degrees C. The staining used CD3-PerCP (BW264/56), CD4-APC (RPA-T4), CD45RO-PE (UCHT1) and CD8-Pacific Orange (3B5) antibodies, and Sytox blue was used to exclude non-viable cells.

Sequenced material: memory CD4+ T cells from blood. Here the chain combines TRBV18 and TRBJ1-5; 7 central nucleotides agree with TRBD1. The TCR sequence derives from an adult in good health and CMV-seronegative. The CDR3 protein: CASSFDRGNQPQHF. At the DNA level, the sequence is TGTGCCAGCTCATTTGACAGGGGCAATCAGCCCCAGCATTTT.